These 32 T cell receptor beta chains share one sample of origin, sequenced in a study of beta chain features in type 1 diabetes. Investigators reverse transcribed all isolated RNA, so they sequenced expressed TCRB transcripts. Assay: immunoSEQ multiplex PCR; the TCRdb copy retains only in-frame clones and omits some. The table shows about 340,000 clones, with less than 10% occurring only once. Sequenced: central memory CD4+ T cells from blood. These receptors came from a young woman in good health.

The V and J genes are TRBV6-6 and TRBJ2-1, with D possibly TRBD1 on 6 matching bases. V was trimmed by 5 bases and J by 7 bases, leaving 12 bases between them. There are 13 residues in the CDR3. Germline lookup yields CDR1 MNHNY and CDR2 SVGAGI (reference sequence). DNA of the CDR3: TGTGCCAGCAGTAAAAAACAGGGTAATGAGCAGTTCTTC. This gives the protein CASSKKQGNEQFF.

This clone was seen a handful of times. This chain links TRBV7-2 with TRBJ2-7; D possibly corresponds to TRBD1 (5 bases). V gave up 3 bases and J gave up 2 bases, with 11 bases separating them. This CDR3 spans 14 amino acids. CDR1 SGHTA and CDR2 FQGNSA come from the germline V gene. For the CDR3, the DNA is TGTGCCAGCAGCTTTTATGCAGGGACCTACGAGCAGTACTTC. Translating gives CASSFYAGTYEQYF.

This clone was detected a few times. The chain uses TRBV2 and TRBJ1-1; D not resolved. V lost 7 bases and J 1 base, leaving 13 bases between the germline ends. Germline V CDR1 and CDR2: SNHLY, FYNNEI. This CDR3 contains 14 residues. Here the CDR3 DNA reads TGTGCCAGCACAGTCCGTACAGCGAACACTGAAGCTTTCTTT. Translating gives CASTVRTANTEAFF.

The J gene is TRBJ1-3, the V gene TRBV15; D unclear. Germline values: CDR1 LNHNV, CDR2 YYDKDF (reference sequence). The CDR3 loop spans 17 amino acids. Deletions cut 0 bases from V and 0 bases from J, with 12 bases between. The CDR3 is CATSRDRAVTSGNTIYF. CDR3 nucleotide sequence: TGTGCCACCAGCAGAGATCGGGCGGTGACCTCTGGAAACACCATATATTTT.

This clone occurred a few times. The chain joins TRBV2 to TRBJ2-7; D ambiguous. Germline loops: CDR1 SNHLY, CDR2 FYNNEI. V was trimmed by 8 bases and J by 3 bases, leaving 17 bases between them. The CDR3 spans 14 residues. For the CDR3, the DNA is TGTGCCAGCGTTGGCGCACTAAGACTCTACGAGCAGTACTTC. Translation gives CASVGALRLYEQYF. The complete variable domain, with remaining parts taken from reference TRBV2 and TRBJ2-7, reads EPEVTQTPSHQVTQMGQEVILRCVPISNHLYFYWYRQILGQKVEFLVSFYNNEISEKSEIFDDQFSVERPDGSNFTLKIRSTKLEDSAMYFCASVGALRLYEQYFGPGTRLTVT.

Only a few counts were recorded for this clone. The V gene is TRBV7-9, the J gene TRBJ2-7; the D gene is possibly TRBD2 (6 bases). Germline V gene sequence: CDR1 SEHNR, CDR2 FQNEAQ (reference sequence). CDR3 length equals 14 residues. V shed 5 bases and J shed 4 bases, with 15 bases lying between them. The CDR3 loop is CASSPTSLWYEQYF. As DNA, the CDR3 is TGTGCCAGCAGCCCGACTAGTTTGTGGTACGAGCAGTACTTC. Combining the CDR3 with reference TRBV7-9 and TRBJ2-7 gives the whole variable domain DTGVSQNPRHKITKRGQNVTFRCDPISEHNRLYWYRQTLGQGPEFLTYFQNEAQLEKSRLLSDRFSAERPKGSFSTLEIQRTEQGDSAMYLCASSPTSLWYEQYFGPGTRLTVT.

This clone has more than one count but fewer than ten. The genes are TRBV5-1 and TRBJ2-3; TRBD1 is a possible D gene (6 bases). The CDR3 totals 16 residues. Trimming cost V 1 base and J 1 base, with 13 bases left between them. Germline V gives CDR1 SGHRS, CDR2 YFSETQ. The CDR3 reads CASSLSASGGTDTQYF. The CDR3 nucleotides are TGCGCCAGCAGCTTGTCCGCCTCAGGGGGCACAGATACGCAGTATTTT.

This clone was seen only a few times. The chain is built from TRBV7-2 and TRBJ2-1; no clear D. The V and J ends lost 5 bases and 5 bases respectively, with 13 bases between them. The CDR3 is made up of 14 amino acids. Germline CDR1 is SGHTA and CDR2 is FQGNSA. The CDR3 spells CASSPPPLNNEQFF. CDR3 DNA: TGTGCCAGCAGCCCTCCCCCGCTCAACAATGAGCAGTTCTTC. The entire variable domain, with the rest obtained from reference TRBV7-2 and TRBJ2-1, is as follows: GAGVSQSPSNKVTEKGKDVELRCDPISGHTALYWYRQSLGQGLEFLIYFQGNSAPDKSGLPSDRFSAERTGGSVSTLTIQRTQQEDSAVYLCASSPPPLNNEQFFGPGTRLTVL.

The chain uses TRBV2 and TRBJ2-3, with 12 bases aligning to TRBD1. This CDR3 contains 12 residues. Germline V gene data show CDR1 as SNHLY and CDR2 as FYNNEI. The trim removed 11 bases at V and 6 bases at J, leaving 3 bases unmatched. The CDR3 sequence is CAGGTGGDTQYF. In DNA form, the CDR3 reads TGTGCCGGCGGGACAGGGGGCGATACGCAGTATTTT.

This sequence joins TRBV4-2 and TRBJ1-5, with a tentative D call TRBD1 (6 bases). The germline V gene has CDR1 LGHNA and CDR2 YNFKEQ. The V end was cut by 0 bases, the J end by 5 bases, with 14 bases between. This CDR3 contains 16 residues. Here the CDR3 DNA reads TGTGCCAGCAGCCAAGATGGTACAGGGAGGGATCAGCCCCAGCATTTT. It encodes CASSQDGTGRDQPQHF.

V usage is TRBV18 and J usage is TRBJ2-5; D ambiguous. Germline CDR1 is KGHSH and CDR2 is LQKENI. Deletions cut 3 bases from V and 2 bases from J, with 13 bases between. This CDR3 has 15 amino acids. The CDR3 is CASSPASGLQETQYF. CDR3 DNA: TGTGCCAGCTCACCCGCCTCCGGGCTGCAAGAGACCCAGTACTTC.

This clone has a count of ten or more. The J gene is TRBJ2-3, the V gene TRBV28; D is perhaps TRBD2 (5 bases). Germline CDR1 MDHEN, CDR2 SYDVKM. The CDR3 totals 16 residues. Deletions cut 5 bases from V and 5 bases from J, with 20 bases between. The CDR3 reads CASSPLGRFGRDTQYF. As DNA, the CDR3 is TGTGCCAGCAGTCCACTAGGGCGATTTGGAAGAGATACGCAGTATTTT.

This clone was seen only a few times. The gene calls are TRBV11-1 and TRBJ2-3; 13 bases map to TRBD2. CDR3 length: 16 amino acids. V was pared by 3 bases and J by 5 bases, with 5 bases of the junction left unmatched. Germline CDR1 is SGHAT and CDR2 is FQDESV (reference sequence). CDR3 in amino acids: CASSFGLAGVGDTQYF. The CDR3 nucleotides are TGTGCCAGCAGCTTCGGACTAGCGGGAGTAGGAGATACGCAGTATTTT.

This clone was seen a few times. This chain connects TRBV7-3 to TRBJ1-2; 8 nucleotides match TRBD1. CDR1 is SGHTA and CDR2 is FQGTGA in the germline V gene. The CDR3 runs 13 residues. J lost 8 bases, V lost 5 bases, and 7 bases had no gene match. In DNA form, the CDR3 reads TGTGCCAGCAGCCCGGACAGGGCGGGAGGCTACACCTTC. It yields the protein CASSPDRAGGYTF.

The gene calls are TRBV5-1 and TRBJ2-1; D ambiguous. Looked up from germline, CDR1 is SGHRS and CDR2 is YFSETQ. V dropped 4 bases and J dropped 6 bases, with 11 bases sitting between them. The CDR3 extends over 13 amino acids. CDR3 region: CASSEPMSNEQFF. Written as DNA, the CDR3 is TGCGCCAGCAGCGAACCTATGAGCAATGAGCAGTTCTTC.

This clone turned up a few times. The chain employs TRBV4-3 and TRBJ2-5; 13 positions agree with TRBD2. The J segment lost 6 bases and the V segment lost 1 base, leaving 20 bases of the junction unmatched. The CDR3 has 21 amino acids. Germline V gene lookup returns CDR1 LGHNA and CDR2 YSLEER. CDR3 sequence: CASSQAPLWTSGSRAEQTQYF. The DNA for the CDR3 is TGCGCCAGCAGCCAAGCCCCTTTGTGGACTAGCGGGAGCAGGGCGGAACAGACCCAGTACTTC.

There are a few counts of this clone. J is TRBJ2-5 and V is TRBV11-2, with TRBD1 matching 9 bases. Germline lookup yields CDR1 SGHAT and CDR2 FQNNGV. The V segment lost 4 bases and the J segment 6 bases; nucleotides outside the gene matches: 3. CDR3 size: 13 residues. Written as DNA, the CDR3 is TGTGCCAGCAGCTCGTACAGGGGGCAGACCCAGTACTTC. It codes for CASSSYRGQTQYF.

This clone was seen only a few times. This chain joins TRBV29-1 and TRBJ2-1, with D perhaps TRBD2 (6 bases). This CDR3 comprises 14 residues. V dropped 4 bases and J dropped 5 bases, with 15 bases sitting between them. The germline V gene has CDR1 SQVTM and CDR2 ANQGSEA. CDR3 sequence: CSVVSGSFHNEQFF. DNA for the CDR3: TGCAGCGTTGTTTCCGGGAGCTTCCACAATGAGCAGTTCTTC.

This clone was picked up a small number of times. This specimen includes other DNA sequences encoding the same CDR3. The rearrangement links TRBV4-2 to TRBJ2-5, with 8 bases that match TRBD1. J gave up 4 bases and V 2 bases, and 15 bases lay outside the gene matches. This CDR3 is 18 amino acids long. CDR1 LGHNA and CDR2 YNFKEQ come from the germline V gene. The CDR3 region is CASSQQVLGQGPRETQYF. The CDR3 DNA follows: TGTGCCAGCAGCCAACAAGTTCTTGGACAGGGTCCGCGAGAGACCCAGTACTTC.

This clone showed up just a few times. V gene TRBV5-4 combines with J gene TRBJ2-3; D gene unclear. Between the trimmed V and J ends, which lost 2 bases and 6 bases, there was a span of 10 bases. This CDR3 comprises 13 residues. Germline V lookup: CDR1 SGHNT, CDR2 YYREEE (reference sequence). DNA of the CDR3: TGTGCCAGCAGCTTCAGAGTGATGGATACGCAGTATTTT. Protein product: CASSFRVMDTQYF.

CDR3 in amino acids: CASKDRAVTEAFF. The CDR3 DNA reads as TGTGCCAGCAAAGACAGGGCTGTGACTGAAGCTTTCTTT. V usage is TRBV25-1 and J usage is TRBJ1-1; 7 bases line up with TRBD1. The CDR3 covers 13 residues. The trim removed 7 bases at V and 5 bases at J, leaving 7 bases unmatched. Germline loops: CDR1 MGHDK, CDR2 SYGVNS.

In this sample, this clone turned up a few times. The chain employs TRBV5-1 and TRBJ1-4, with D perhaps matching TRBD1 (6 bases). Per the germline V gene, CDR1 is SGHRS and CDR2 is YFSETQ. V was cut by 4 bases and J by 7 bases, with 14 bases left in between. The CDR3 contains 14 residues. The CDR3 protein is CASSRQAGGEKLFF. CDR3 bases: TGCGCCAGCAGCAGACAGGCGGGTGGTGAAAAACTGTTTTTT.

V is TRBV11-2 and J is TRBJ2-7, with 8 bases that match TRBD2. From germline, CDR1 is SGHAT and CDR2 FQNNGV. The CDR3 is made up of 13 amino acids. The J segment lost 4 bases and the V segment lost 5 bases, leaving 4 bases of the junction unmatched. The CDR3: CASSLQREYEQYF. CDR3 in DNA: TGTGCCAGCAGCCTCCAGCGGGAGTACGAGCAGTACTTC.

This clone was seen a handful of times. The chain links TRBV19 to TRBJ2-1; D might be TRBD1 (5 bases). Germline CDR1 and CDR2: LNHDA and SQIVND (reference sequence). The V end lost 0 bases, the J end lost 6 bases, and 15 bases lay between the germline ends. The CDR3 contains 16 residues. CDR3 protein: CASSIDPSGKLNEQFF. CDR3 nucleotide sequence: TGTGCCAGTAGTATAGATCCATCAGGGAAGCTCAATGAGCAGTTCTTC.

The chain couples TRBV2 to TRBJ2-3; 9 bases match TRBD2. Germline CDR1 is SNHLY and CDR2 is FYNNEI. The CDR3 is 15 residues long. J was trimmed by 2 bases and V by 4 bases; bases with no gene match: 4. CDR3 nucleotide sequence: TGTGCCAGCAGTGGTCTAGCGGGACTCACAGATACGCAGTATTTT. It translates to CASSGLAGLTDTQYF.

This clone was detected only a few times. Other nucleotide sequences in the sample specify the same CDR3. The chain uses TRBV28 and TRBJ2-7; D is perhaps TRBD1 or TRBD2 (6 bases each). The CDR3 has 13 residues. V lost 4 bases, J lost 4 bases, and 11 bases lay in between. From germline, CDR1 is MDHEN and CDR2 SYDVKM. The CDR3 DNA reads TGTGCCAGCAGTTCTGGAGGGGGTTACGAGCAGTACTTC. It encodes CASSSGGGYEQYF. Variable domain in full (rest from reference TRBV28 and TRBJ2-7): DVKVTQSSRYLVKRTGEKVFLECVQDMDHENMFWYRQDPGLGLRLIYFSYDVKMKEKGDIPEGYSVSREKKERFSLILESASTNQTSMYLCASSSGGGYEQYFGPGTRLTVT.

A few counts support this clone. V and J are TRBV2 and TRBJ1-2; D unresolved. Trimming pared 6 bases from V and 8 bases from J, leaving 16 bases between. The CDR3 spans 13 residues. Germline lookup yields CDR1 SNHLY and CDR2 FYNNEI. DNA for the CDR3: TGTGCCAGCAGCCCAGACTACGCGGGGGGCTACACCTTC. Translated: CASSPDYAGGYTF.

The chain couples TRBV4-2 to TRBJ2-1; D uncertain. From germline, CDR1 is LGHNA and CDR2 YNFKEQ. This CDR3 is built from 16 residues. The V gene lost 0 bases and the J gene lost 4 bases, with 13 bases spanning the gap. The CDR3 coding sequence is TGTGCCAGCAGCCAAGACTCAAGCCGAAGTTACAATGAGCAGTTCTTC. This codes for CASSQDSSRSYNEQFF.

This clone was picked up a small number of times. A much larger clone sits a single nucleotide away, making a read error possible. V gene TRBV6-5 combines with J gene TRBJ2-5; perhaps TRBD2 as D (5 bases). Germline assignment: CDR1 MNHEY and CDR2 SVGAGI. The V gene lost 0 bases and the J gene lost 5 bases, with 10 bases spanning the gap. The CDR3 covers 14 residues. CDR3 nucleotide sequence: TGTGCCAGCAGTTACTCGCGGGCCGGGGAGACCCAGTACTTC. It encodes CASSYSRAGETQYF.

V is TRBV5-4 and J is TRBJ1-2; the match to TRBD1 covers 7 bases. The CDR3 runs to 12 residues. Losses at the gene ends were 3 bases for V and 13 bases for J; bases not matched to a gene: 9. Germline values: CDR1 SGHNT, CDR2 YYREEE (reference sequence). The CDR3 reads CASSWDSIFPTF. In nucleotides, the CDR3 is TGTGCCAGCAGCTGGGACAGTATCTTCCCCACCTTC.

V gene TRBV7-2 combines with J gene TRBJ2-1; D may match TRBD1 or TRBD2 (6 bases each). The CDR3 runs 13 residues. Germline-derived CDR1 and CDR2 are SGHTA and FQGNSA. V was clipped by 5 bases and J by 7 bases, with 12 bases between them. CDR3 sequence reads: CASSLIGGNEQFF. The CDR3 DNA reads TGTGCCAGCAGCCTTATAGGGGGGAATGAGCAGTTCTTC.

In this sample, this clone turned up a few times. This chain's CDR3 is CASSVEGASYNEQFF. CDR3 DNA sequence: TGTGCCAGCAGCGTAGAGGGGGCCTCCTACAATGAGCAGTTCTTC. The gene calls are TRBV9 and TRBJ2-1; 7 bases line up with TRBD1. CDR3 length: 15 residues. The junction had 0 bases not matched to a gene; V was cut back by 0 bases and J by 0 bases. Germline V gene sequence: CDR1 SGDLS, CDR2 YYNGEE. The whole variable domain, filled in from reference TRBV9 and TRBJ2-1, reads DSGVTQTPKHLITATGQRVTLRCSPRSGDLSVYWYQQSLDQGLQFLIQYYNGEERAKGNILERFSAQQFPDLHSELNLSSLELGDSALYFCASSVEGASYNEQFFGPGTRLTVL.